The source of this T cell receptor beta chain is a study of cytomegalovirus exposure and HLA in healthy donors. In the study overall: From donors who were HLA-typed, an early data release held about 85 million unique TCRs. Study conclusions and caveats: Later analysis associated a missense DCLRE1C variant with TCR beta V- and J-gene trimming.

Looked up from germline, CDR1 is SNHLY and CDR2 is FYNNEI. The CDR3 sequence is 13 residues long. Trimming pared 5 bases from V and 8 bases from J, leaving 13 bases between. This clone has a handful of counts. Its antigen is not known. PCR amplification relied on 60 Vbeta primers (plus 13 Jbeta primers). Sequencing used immunoSEQ multiplex PCR; TCRdb keeps in-frame clones, though not all of them. This sample has 90,000 to 100,000 clones, with approximately 80% found just once. The TCR comes from a middle-aged woman in good health and CMV-seronegative. The chain employs TRBV2 and TRBJ2-4; the D gene is possibly TRBD2 (5 bases). The sequenced sample consisted of PBMCs. CDR3 nucleotide sequence: TGTGCCAGCAGTACCCGGACTTTCGACATTCAGTACTTC. Amino acids: CASSTRTFDIQYF.